This TCR beta chain stems from a study of cytomegalovirus exposure and HLA in healthy donors. This clone was found once. The V gene lost 2 bases and the J gene lost 0 bases, with 8 bases spanning the gap. CDR1 is SGHRS and CDR2 is YFSETQ in the germline V gene. The CDR3 is made up of 15 amino acids. In the PCR, 60 Vbeta and 13 Jbeta primers were used. TCRdb's copy holds only in-frame clones and misses some; the assay was immunoSEQ multiplex PCR. The table records about 98,000 clones, less than 85% of them present only once. The sequence was obtained from a male donor in good health and CMV-seronegative. The V gene is TRBV5-1, the J gene TRBJ2-2; weak D call: TRBD1 (5 bases). Input material: PBMCs. The CDR3 is CASSFHRTNTGELFF. In DNA form, the CDR3 reads TGCGCCAGCAGCTTCCACAGGACGAACACCGGGGAGCTGTTTTTT.